A single sample gave rise to the 10 T cell receptor beta chains below, sequenced in a study of CD8+CD57+ T cells in acquired aplastic anemia. The template for TCR beta VDJ and CDR3 sequence profiling was genomic DNA. TCRdb reprocessed the reads with MiXCR, giving one entry per CDR3 protein. The table records some 200,000 distinct CDR3 sequences, 40% to 55% of them present only once. Patients chosen for sequencing had CD8+CD57+ cells that had expanded, as shown by flow cytometry. Sequencing was done on a sample of sorted CD4+, CD8+, or CD8+CD57+ T cells (not recorded which) from PBMCs. These receptors all stem from a human donor with aplastic anemia.

The chain couples TRBV2 to TRBJ1-1; 7 bases map to TRBD1. The germline V gene has CDR1 SNHLY and CDR2 FYNNEI. This CDR3 contains 15 residues. Trimming removed 3 bases from V and 5 bases from J; junction bases left unmatched: 9. DNA of the CDR3: TGTGCCAGCAGTGACGGGGCAGGGGGGTGGACTGAAGCTTTCTTT. It yields the protein CASSDGAGGWTEAFF.

Points on this clonotype: At one boundary the junction diverges from the germline segment, which might be a read error. This sequence joins TRBV6-1 and TRBJ2-3; 9 nucleotides match TRBD2. The CDR3 has 13 residues. CDR1 is MNHNS, CDR2 SASEGT, per germline. Written as DNA, the CDR3 is TGTGCCACCGTGCGGGGGGGAACAGATACGCGGTATTTT. It codes for CATVRGGTDTRYF.

The chain is built from TRBV2 and TRBJ1-1; D is unclear. The germline gives CDR1 SNHLY, CDR2 FYNNEI. The CDR3 totals 12 residues. The CDR3 nucleotides read TGTGCAGCCGGGGTCTTGAACACTGAAGCTTTCTTT. It is translated as CAAGVLNTEAFF.

The J gene is TRBJ1-2, the V gene TRBV24-1; TRBD1 is a possible D gene (6 bases). Germline-derived CDR1 and CDR2 are KGHDR and SFDVKD. This CDR3 spans 15 amino acids. The V end lost 5 bases, the J end lost 4 bases, and 16 bases lay between the germline ends. The CDR3 region has the DNA TGTGCCACCAGTGGCCAAACAGGGTCTGGCTATGGCTACACCTTC. Residues: CATSGQTGSGYGYTF.

A note on this clonotype: A read error may account for a junction end that differs from germline. The chain joins TRBV5-1 to TRBJ2-2, with TRBD2 identical over 10 bases. The V gene's germline CDR1 is SGHRS and CDR2 YFSETQ. The CDR3 covers 16 residues. Written as DNA, the CDR3 is TGCGCCGGCAGCCTTAGCGGGAGGTTGAACACCGGGGAGCTGTTTTTT. Translating it yields CAGSLSGRLNTGELFF.

The V and J genes are TRBV6-5 and TRBJ1-6, with no clear D. With 0 bases removed from V and 5 bases from J, the gap between germline ends came to 11 bases. Germline CDR1 and CDR2: MNHEY and SVGAGI. This CDR3 is built from 16 residues. CDR3 bases: TGTGCCAGCAGTTACTCGGCGGGGAGTGATAATTCACCCCTCCACTTT. Its translation: CASSYSAGSDNSPLHF.

A word on this clonotype: Possible read error: a much larger clone is one base away. The V call is TRBV5-1, the J call TRBJ1-1; D possibly corresponds to TRBD1 (5 bases). Trimming shortened V by 2 bases and J by 1 base, and 12 bases separated the two germline ends. This CDR3 has 15 amino acids. CDR1 SGHRS and CDR2 YFSETQ come from the germline V gene. CDR3 in DNA: TGCGCCAGCAGCTTCGAGGGGCTATCGAACACTGAAGCTTTCTTT. Its translation: CASSFEGLSNTEAFF.

This rearrangement joins TRBV20-1 to TRBJ2-2, with 8 bases fitting TRBD1. The CDR3 consists of 16 residues. The germline V gene encodes CDR1 DFQATT and CDR2 SNEGSKA (reference sequence). The trim removed 0 bases at V and 3 bases at J, leaving 6 bases unmatched. The CDR3 region has the DNA TGCAGTGCTAGAGATAAGTGGACAGGGTACACCGGGGAGCTGTTTTTT. Its protein is CSARDKWTGYTGELFF.

V is TRBV7-2 and J is TRBJ1-5, with D unresolved. The CDR3 spans 13 residues. CDR1 is SGHTA, CDR2 FQGNSA, per germline. Trimming took 5 bases from V and 7 from J, leaving 12 bases between them. CDR3 nucleotides: TGTGCCAGCAGCCGAAAGGTCGGACAGCCCCAGCATTTT. It encodes CASSRKVGQPQHF.

V gene TRBV18 combines with J gene TRBJ1-6, with 8 bases identical to TRBD1. The CDR3 contains 15 residues. Losses at the gene ends were 3 bases for V and 7 bases for J; bases not matched to a gene: 5. Germline CDR1 KGHSH, CDR2 LQKENI. The CDR3 is CASSPGQGQNSPLHF. In DNA, the CDR3 is TGTGCCAGCTCACCCGGACAGGGACAGAATTCACCCCTCCACTTT.